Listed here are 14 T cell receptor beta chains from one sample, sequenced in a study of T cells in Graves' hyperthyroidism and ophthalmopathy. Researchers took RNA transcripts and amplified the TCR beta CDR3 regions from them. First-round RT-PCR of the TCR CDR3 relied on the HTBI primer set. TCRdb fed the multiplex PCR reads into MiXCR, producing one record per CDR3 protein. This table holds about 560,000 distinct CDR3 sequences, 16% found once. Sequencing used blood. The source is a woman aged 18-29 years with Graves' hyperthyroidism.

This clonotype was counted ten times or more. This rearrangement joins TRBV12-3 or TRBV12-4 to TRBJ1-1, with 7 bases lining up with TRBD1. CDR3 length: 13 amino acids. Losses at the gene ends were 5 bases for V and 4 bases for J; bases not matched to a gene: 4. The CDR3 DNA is TGTGCCAGCAGTGGGACAGATGTCACTGAAGCTTTCTTT. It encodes CASSGTDVTEAFF.

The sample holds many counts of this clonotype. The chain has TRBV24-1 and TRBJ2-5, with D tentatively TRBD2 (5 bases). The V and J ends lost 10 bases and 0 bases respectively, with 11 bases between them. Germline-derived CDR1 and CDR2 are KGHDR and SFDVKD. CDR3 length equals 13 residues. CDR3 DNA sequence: TGTGCCACTAACGGAGCGGACCAAGAGACCCAGTACTTC. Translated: CATNGADQETQYF.

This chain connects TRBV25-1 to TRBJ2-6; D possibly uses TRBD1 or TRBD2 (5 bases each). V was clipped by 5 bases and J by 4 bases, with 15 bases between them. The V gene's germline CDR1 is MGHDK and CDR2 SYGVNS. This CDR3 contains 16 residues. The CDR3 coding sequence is TGTGCCAGCAGTTCTAGTCAGGGAGCCGGGGCCAACGTCCTGACTTTC. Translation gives CASSSSQGAGANVLTF.

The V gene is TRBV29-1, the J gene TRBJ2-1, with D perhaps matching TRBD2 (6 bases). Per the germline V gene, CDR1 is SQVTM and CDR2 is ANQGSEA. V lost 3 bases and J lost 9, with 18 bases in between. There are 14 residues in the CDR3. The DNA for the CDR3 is TGCAGCGTTGATGGGGACTTGGCTTTGGTTGAGCAGTTCTTC. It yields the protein CSVDGDLALVEQFF.

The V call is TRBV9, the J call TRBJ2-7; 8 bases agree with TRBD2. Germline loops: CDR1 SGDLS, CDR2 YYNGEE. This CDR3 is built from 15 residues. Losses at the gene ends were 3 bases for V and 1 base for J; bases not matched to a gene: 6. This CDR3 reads CASSAGPSGSYEQYF. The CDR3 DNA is TGTGCCAGCAGCGCCGGGCCTAGCGGGTCCTACGAGCAGTACTTC.

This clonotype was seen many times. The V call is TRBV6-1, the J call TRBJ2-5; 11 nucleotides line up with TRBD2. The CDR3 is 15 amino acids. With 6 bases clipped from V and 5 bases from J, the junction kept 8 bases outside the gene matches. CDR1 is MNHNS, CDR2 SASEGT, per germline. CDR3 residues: CASRMGLAVRETQYF. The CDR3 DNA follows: TGTGCCAGCAGGATGGGACTAGCGGTCCGTGAGACCCAGTACTTC.

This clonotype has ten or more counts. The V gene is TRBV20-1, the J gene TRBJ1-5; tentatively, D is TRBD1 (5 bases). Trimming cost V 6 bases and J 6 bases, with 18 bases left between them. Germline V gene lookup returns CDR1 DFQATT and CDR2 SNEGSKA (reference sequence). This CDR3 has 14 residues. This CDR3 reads CSARMARGGQPQHF. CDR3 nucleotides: TGCAGTGCGCGGATGGCCCGTGGGGGTCAGCCCCAGCATTTT.

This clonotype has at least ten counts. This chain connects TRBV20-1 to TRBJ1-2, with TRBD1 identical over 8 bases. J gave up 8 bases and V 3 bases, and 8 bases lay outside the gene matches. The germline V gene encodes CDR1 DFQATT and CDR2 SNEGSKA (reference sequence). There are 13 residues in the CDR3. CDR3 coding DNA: TGCAGTGCTAGCAGGGGGCGCGATGGCGGCTACACCTTC. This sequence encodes CSASRGRDGGYTF.

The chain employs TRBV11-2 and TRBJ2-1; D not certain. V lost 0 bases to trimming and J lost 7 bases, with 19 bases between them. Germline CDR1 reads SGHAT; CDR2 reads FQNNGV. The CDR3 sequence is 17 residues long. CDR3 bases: TGTGCCAGCAGCTTAGAGGCGGCCAGGCCCCTTCGAAATGAGCAGTTCTTC. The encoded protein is CASSLEAARPLRNEQFF.

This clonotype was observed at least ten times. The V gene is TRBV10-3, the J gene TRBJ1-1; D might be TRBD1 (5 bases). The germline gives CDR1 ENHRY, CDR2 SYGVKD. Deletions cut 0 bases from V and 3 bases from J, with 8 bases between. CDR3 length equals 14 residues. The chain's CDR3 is CAISESRDYTEAFF. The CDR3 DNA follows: TGTGCCATCAGTGAGTCCAGGGACTACACTGAAGCTTTCTTT.

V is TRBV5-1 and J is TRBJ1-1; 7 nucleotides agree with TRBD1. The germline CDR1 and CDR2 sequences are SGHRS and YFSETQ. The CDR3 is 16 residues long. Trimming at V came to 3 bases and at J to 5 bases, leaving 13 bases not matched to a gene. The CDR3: CASSSDTTGRRTEAFF. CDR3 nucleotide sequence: TGCGCCAGCAGCTCGGATACGACAGGGAGGAGGACTGAAGCTTTCTTT.

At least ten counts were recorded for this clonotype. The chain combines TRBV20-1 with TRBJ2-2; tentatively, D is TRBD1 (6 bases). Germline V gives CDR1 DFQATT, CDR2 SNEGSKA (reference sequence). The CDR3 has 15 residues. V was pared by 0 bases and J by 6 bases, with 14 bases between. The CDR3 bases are TGCAGTGCTAGAGATCACAGGACAGATCCCGGGGAGCTGTTTTTT. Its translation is CSARDHRTDPGELFF.

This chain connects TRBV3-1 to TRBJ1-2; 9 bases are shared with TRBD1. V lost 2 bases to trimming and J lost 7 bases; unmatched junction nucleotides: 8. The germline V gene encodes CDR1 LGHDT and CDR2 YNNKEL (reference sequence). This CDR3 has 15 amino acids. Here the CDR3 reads CASSQLGQGRGGYTF. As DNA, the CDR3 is TGTGCCAGCAGCCAACTGGGACAGGGTAGAGGTGGCTACACCTTC.

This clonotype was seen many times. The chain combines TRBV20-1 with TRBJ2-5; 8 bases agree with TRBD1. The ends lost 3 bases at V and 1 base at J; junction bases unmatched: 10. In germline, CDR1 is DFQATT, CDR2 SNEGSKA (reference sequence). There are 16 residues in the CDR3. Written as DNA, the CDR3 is TGCAGTGCTAGTCCGGTTGACAGGGGAACCCAAGAGACCCAGTACTTC. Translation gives CSASPVDRGTQETQYF.